This T cell receptor (beta chain) was documented in a study of Graves' ophthalmopathy and Graves' hyperthyroidism (dated by TCRdb to the late 2010s). With regard to the full study: Peripheral blood was collected at initial diagnosis, before any treatment. After sampling, hyperthyroidism patients received methimazole starting at 30 mg daily, and ophthalmopathy patients received high-dose intravenous methylprednisolone. In total, over 130 blood samples were TCR-sequenced: 43 ophthalmopathy, approximately 80 hyperthyroidism and about 17 hyperthyroidism-to-ophthalmopathy patients. The independent validation cohort included 18 to 20 hyperthyroidism patients plus 17 patients who later progressed from hyperthyroidism to ophthalmopathy. To explore V-J signatures that separate ophthalmopathy from hyperthyroidism, a discovery set of about 100 patients was enrolled, consisting of about 45 with ophthalmopathy and about 60 with stable hyperthyroidism. To tell Graves' ophthalmopathy apart from Graves' hyperthyroidism, and to predict which patients would progress to ophthalmopathy, the study relied on TCR beta repertoire signatures. In roughly six hyperthyroidism patients, T-cell repertoires of thyroid tissue and blood were compared. The approximately 95 discovery patients were divided at random into training and test sets in a 7:3 ratio. Overall study results and their limits: Sample size was not statistically predetermined, and group allocation was not concealed from the investigators. The 13-signature model separated ophthalmopathy from stable hyperthyroidism with 85% to 90% sensitivity and around 81% specificity in cross-validation, and 80%/75% in the test set. In validation, the model predicted ophthalmopathy progression with 55% to 71% sensitivity and approximately 72% specificity; eleven to twelve predicted patients were CT-confirmed with GO in a median of around 6.5 months. Most of the expanded thyroid clonotypes with a frequency above 0.001 were also detected in blood, and it was suggested that the thyroid immune response may be reflected by blood repertoires.

Ophthalmopathy patients were characterized by moderately to severely active disease, a Clinical Activity Score of at least 3, a NOSPECS grade of at least 4, and a disease duration under 3 months. Patients with other autoimmune diseases, uncontrolled infections, pregnancy or lactation were excluded. Diagnosis was based on clinical symptoms, serum thyroxine, TRAb, thyroid ultrasound and orbital computed tomography. Ficoll-Paque density gradient centrifugation was used to isolate PBMCs from approximately 11 ml of fresh peripheral blood. Total RNA was extracted with Trizol reagent and quality-checked on an Agilent 2100 Bioanalyzer. This clonotype was counted at least ten times. What this receptor recognizes is not known. No base quality information exists; no much larger clone differs at one position. For repertoire sequencing, TCR beta CDR3 regions were amplified from RNA transcripts. A first-round RT-PCR used HTBI primers with the Qiagen OneStep RT-PCR kit, followed by a second-round multiplex PCR, size selection and purification. The libraries underwent paired-end sequencing with 100 bp reads on an Illumina HiSeq2000. In the source study's methods: SOAPnuke was used to process the reads, removing any read that contained adapters or uncalled bases, had a mean Phred below 15, or lacked an exact match to the constant primer or identifier. High-quality paired reads were merged with COPE v1.2.5. Each unique nucleotide sequence was defined as a clonotype, and clonotypes were aligned to IMGT TRB V, D and J references with MiTCR v1.1. The analysis was limited to V-J combinations with a frequency above 0.0001, which together covered 98% to 99.2% of repertoires. A TCR clonal expansion and chaos score per V-J combination was defined as the ratio of F50 clonal expansion to chaos observed in the TCRdist matrix. Welch's t-statistics and random forest were used to reduce the features to 10 to 15 V-J combinations, which were then used as input to a naive Bayes classifier. The similarity between thyroid and blood repertoires was quantified using the Morisita-Horn index. TCRdb's own reprocessing of the public reads used fastp at Q25 and MiXCR and kept productive beta chains. Rows merge per CDR3 protein into single entries with the most common DNA and genes. Here the V and J calls rest on TCRdb's processing, not on the authors' analysis. The sample table contains 200,000 to 250,000 distinct CDR3 sequences; only one count was recorded for roughly a fifth of them. The top ten hold about 40% of the sample.

Spanning cysteine to phenylalanine, the CDR3 consists of 15 amino acids. Kept here is only the CDR3 DNA, which spans 45 bases and is read in frame from base 1. Via the germline V gene (reference sequence), CDR1 is SGHAT and CDR2 FQDESV. The trim is 1 base for V and 3 bases for J, with a gap of 12 bases between the germline ends. Material: peripheral blood. The clonotype comes from a woman between 45 and 65 years old with Graves' ophthalmopathy. Donor details come from another sample of the same person, matched by shared clones. Rearrangement joined TRBV11-1 to TRBJ1-1; the best D guess is TRBD1, with 5 bases matching. In nucleotide form, the sequence is TGTGCCAGCAGCTTAGGTGTAGGGGCAGACACTGAAGCTTTCTTT. It translates to CASSLGVGADTEAFF. Outside the CDR3, residues come from the reference TRBV11-1 and TRBJ1-1 proteins, so the full variable domain is: EAEVAQSPRYKITEKSQAVAFWCDPISGHATLYWYRQILGQGPELLVQFQDESVVDDSQLPKDRFSAERLKGVDSTLKIQPAELGDSAMYLCASSLGVGADTEAFFGQGTRLTVV.